This is a list of T cell receptor beta chains from one sample in a study of T cell repertoires in cytomegalovirus infection. TCRdb independently ran MiXCR on the reads; one entry per CDR3 protein. Here the sample spans 680,000 or so distinct CDR3 sequences, 35% to 45% being singletons. The sequenced sample consisted of PBMCs. These receptors all come from a human donor in good health (CMV status not recorded). Some clones in this sample may be carry-over from other donors' samples. Each CDR3 is given with its conserved first and last residue. D genes are given only for firm matches. For some rows the clone size is stated as once, few or many, or as a class when expanded; others skip it.

v_call	j_call	clone_size	d_call	cdr3_aa	cdr3_nt
TRBV24-1	TRBJ2-6	few	NA	CATSGPGMGANVLTF	TGTGCCACCAGTGGACCGGGGATGGGGGCCAACGTCCTGACTTTC
TRBV7-2	TRBJ2-7	many	TRBD1	CASSLAGTGAYEQYF	TGTGCCAGCAGCTTAGCCGGGACAGGAGCCTACGAGCAGTACTTC
TRBV27	TRBJ2-7	NA	NA	CASSSFFAYEQYF	TGTGCCAGCAGTTCGTTTTTCGCCTACGAGCAGTACTTC
TRBV19	TRBJ2-1	NA	NA	CASSIPPIGVYNEQFF	TGTGCCAGTAGTATCCCCCCCATCGGGGTTTACAATGAGCAGTTCTTC
TRBV6-5	TRBJ1-2	many	NA	CASSSLGGTNYGYTF	TGTGCCAGCAGTTCCCTGGGGGGTACTAACTATGGCTACACCTTC
TRBV3-1	TRBJ1-1	NA	NA	CASKRGEEALNTEAFF	TGTGCCAGCAAAAGGGGTGAGGAGGCCCTGAACACTGAAGCTTTCTTT
TRBV28	TRBJ1-4	once	NA	CASSLRGEWEKLFF	TGTGCCAGCAGTTTGAGAGGGGAATGGGAAAAACTGTTTTTT
TRBV6-6	TRBJ1-5	NA	TRBD1	CASSSDRTGPQHF	TGTGCCAGCAGTTCGGACAGGACAGGGCCCCAGCATTTT
TRBV28	TRBJ1-2	few	NA	CASRAVYGYTF	TGTGCCAGCAGGGCGGTTTATGGCTACACCTTC
TRBV20-1	TRBJ2-3	NA	TRBD2	CSALTSRSDTQYF	TGCAGTGCCCTGACTAGCAGGTCAGATACGCAGTATTTT
TRBV6-1	TRBJ1-1	NA	TRBD1	CASSRPDRVGLNTEAFF	TGTGCCAGCAGCCGACCAGACAGGGTGGGCTTGAACACTGAAGCTTTCTTT
TRBV2	TRBJ2-5	few	NA	CASMTAMYQETQYF	TGTGCCAGCATGACAGCGATGTACCAAGAGACCCAGTACTTC
TRBV6-5	TRBJ2-1	NA	TRBD2	CASSYSWLAGGQGHNEQFF	TGTGCCAGCAGTTACTCGTGGCTAGCGGGAGGACAAGGACACAATGAGCAGTTCTTC
TRBV28	TRBJ1-4	few	NA	CASSFFRGTNEKLFF	TGTGCCAGCAGTTTTTTTCGGGGAACTAATGAAAAACTGTTTTTT
TRBV7-9	TRBJ2-1	NA	TRBD2	CASSPSGRTDNEQFF	TGTGCCAGCAGCCCGAGCGGGAGGACGGACAATGAGCAGTTCTTC
TRBV7-9	TRBJ2-5	few	TRBD1	CASSTGTEQETQYF	TGTGCCAGCAGCACCGGGACAGAGCAAGAGACCCAGTACTTC
TRBV23-1	TRBJ1-1	few	TRBD1	CASSQGQGTEAFF	TGCGCCAGCAGTCAAGGACAGGGGACTGAAGCTTTCTTT
TRBV2	TRBJ2-7	once	TRBD1	CASRVGTGRYEQYF	TGTGCCAGCAGGGTTGGGACAGGACGCTACGAGCAGTACTTC
TRBV19	TRBJ2-1	NA	NA	CASSIGGNFHNEQFF	TGTGCCAGTAGTATAGGGGGGAATTTCCACAATGAGCAGTTCTTC
TRBV29-1	TRBJ2-1	NA	TRBD2	CSVERRSREKQFF	TGCAGCGTTGAACGCCGATCGCGGGAGAAGCAGTTCTTC
TRBV7-4	TRBJ2-3	NA	NA	CASSARQSYTSTDTQYF	TGTGCCAGCAGCGCTAGACAGAGCTACACTAGCACAGATACGCAGTATTTT
TRBV28	TRBJ2-7	NA	NA	CASTVTDYEQYF	TGTGCCAGCACCGTGACAGACTACGAGCAGTACTTC
TRBV2	TRBJ1-2	few	NA	CASSEVSKDYGYTF	TGTGCCAGCAGTGAAGTCTCAAAGGACTATGGCTACACCTTC
TRBV20-1	TRBJ2-7	few	TRBD1	CSASGPRDSGEQYF	TGCAGTGCTAGTGGCCCCAGGGACAGTGGGGAGCAGTACTTC
TRBV28	TRBJ2-3	few	TRBD2	CASSLFGTSGTDTQYF	TGTGCCAGCAGTTTATTCGGGACTAGCGGGACCGATACGCAGTATTTT
TRBV4-2	TRBJ1-6	NA	TRBD1	CASSQVGTGKRSPLHF	TGTGCCAGCAGCCAAGTCGGGACAGGGAAACGGTCACCCCTCCACTTT
TRBV6-5	TRBJ2-7	NA	NA	CASKEAGEQYF	TGTGCCAGCAAGGAGGCGGGCGAGCAGTACTTC
TRBV7-2	TRBJ2-1	NA	NA	CASSRGSGPYEQFF	TGTGCCAGCAGCCGAGGGTCTGGGCCTTATGAGCAGTTCTTC